The next 2 T cell receptor beta chains were all read from a single sample in a study of T cells after posttransplantation cyclophosphamide. A marrow graft followed busulfan-fludarabine conditioning, with cyclophosphamide on days +3 and +4. Libraries were prepared by immunoSEQ multiplex PCR; TCRdb keeps only in-frame clonotypes and omits some of them. Here the sample spans about 11,000 clones, over 80% being singletons. The sample was PBMCs, taken around 2,000 days after allogeneic stem cell transplant with posttransplant cyclophosphamide. Receptor source: a female patient aged 50-59 years who received an allogeneic stem cell transplant from a related donor, was CMV-positive, and had no GVHD. The graft donor may have given rise to some T cells.

In this sample, this clone turned up a few times. V is TRBV11-2 and J is TRBJ2-7, with D possibly matching TRBD1 (5 bases). The V and J ends lost 3 bases and 3 bases respectively, with 12 bases between them. There are 14 residues in the CDR3. CDR1 SGHAT and CDR2 FQNNGV come from the germline V gene. The CDR3 bases are TGTGCCAGCAGCTTGGAGCGACAGTTCTACGAGCAGTACTTC. This codes for CASSLERQFYEQYF.

The J gene is TRBJ1-5, the V gene TRBV4-3; D might be TRBD1 (5 bases). The germline V gene has CDR1 LGHNA and CDR2 YSLEER. V was pared by 1 base and J by 3 bases, with 10 bases between. There are 15 residues in the CDR3. The CDR3 nucleotides are TGCGCCAGCAGCCAAGTCGCAGGGAACAATCAGCCCCAGCATTTT. Protein product: CASSQVAGNNQPQHF.